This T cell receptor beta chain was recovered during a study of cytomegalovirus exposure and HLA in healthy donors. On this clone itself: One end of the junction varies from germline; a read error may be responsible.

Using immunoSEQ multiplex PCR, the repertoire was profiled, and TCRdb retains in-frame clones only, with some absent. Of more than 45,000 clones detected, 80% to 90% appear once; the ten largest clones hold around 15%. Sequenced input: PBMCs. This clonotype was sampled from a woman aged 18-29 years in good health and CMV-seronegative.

The DNA for the CDR3 is TGTGCCAGCCGCTTAGACCTAGCGGGAGATTCCCACGAGCAGTACTTC. Amino acids: CASRLDLAGDSHEQYF. The chain links TRBV5-4 to TRBJ2-7; 10 nucleotides match TRBD2. Germline CDR1 is SGHNT and CDR2 is YYREEE (reference sequence). The CDR3 extends over 16 amino acids.